A single sample is the source of the 15 T cell receptor beta chains below, sequenced in a study of control samples from healthy donors and cancer patients. Sequenced by immunoSEQ multiplex PCR; TCRdb stores in-frame clones only, minus some. The table shows 75,000 to 80,000 clones, with around 86% occurring only once. The sample comprised PBMCs. The receptors come from a woman aged 50 to 60 with colorectal cancer.

The chain uses TRBV9 and TRBJ1-2; possibly TRBD1 for D (6 bases). Germline V gives CDR1 SGDLS, CDR2 YYNGEE. V shed 4 bases and J shed 5 bases, with 15 bases lying between them. The CDR3 is 14 residues long. CDR3 sequence: CASSPPGRGYGYTF. The CDR3 DNA follows: TGTGCCAGCAGCCCTCCAGGTAGGGGGTATGGCTACACCTTC.

The chain is built from TRBV27 and TRBJ2-3; 9 bases agree with TRBD1. Germline assignment: CDR1 MNHEY and CDR2 SMNVEV (reference sequence). The CDR3 has 15 residues. The ends lost 2 bases at V and 2 bases at J; junction bases unmatched: 2. CDR3 in amino acids: CASSLDRGYTDTQYF. The CDR3 DNA reads TGTGCCAGCAGTTTAGACAGGGGGTACACAGATACGCAGTATTTT.

The chain uses TRBV7-3 and TRBJ2-3, with 10 bases lining up with TRBD2. V was clipped by 8 bases and J by 5 bases; unmatched bases: 10. CDR1 and CDR2 from the germline V gene are SGHTA and FQGTGA. This CDR3 has 15 amino acids. The CDR3 DNA sequence: TGTGCCAGCGCCCCAATAGCGGGGGGTCGAGATACGCAGTATTTT. Translating it yields CASAPIAGGRDTQYF. Complete variable domain (other parts from reference TRBV7-3 and TRBJ2-3): GAGVSQTPSNKVTEKGKYVELRCDPISGHTALYWYRQSLGQGPEFLIYFQGTGAADDSGLPNDRFFAVRPEGSVSTLKIQRTERGDSAVYLCASAPIAGGRDTQYFGPGTRLTVL.

This clone is a singleton in its sample. V and J are TRBV2 and TRBJ2-1; D may be TRBD1 or TRBD2 (5 bases each). CDR1 SNHLY and CDR2 FYNNEI come from the germline V gene. The V gene lost 8 bases and the J gene lost 3 bases, with 11 bases spanning the gap. The CDR3 sequence is 13 residues long. The CDR3 nucleotides read TGTGCCAGCGTCCGGGACCACTACAATGAGCAGTTCTTC. Protein product: CASVRDHYNEQFF.

This clone was seen just once. The chain uses TRBV7-9 and TRBJ2-5, with 9 positions matching TRBD2. With 4 bases clipped from V and 5 bases from J, the junction kept 8 bases outside the gene matches. Per germline, CDR1 SEHNR and CDR2 FQNEAQ (reference sequence). The CDR3 runs 15 residues. CDR3 nucleotide sequence: TGTGCCAGCAGCTCCGGACTAGCGACGTTGGAGACCCAGTACTTC. It codes for CASSSGLATLETQYF.

This chain uses TRBV4-1 with TRBJ1-4, with 9 bases matching TRBD1. Germline V gene sequence: CDR1 MGHRA, CDR2 YSYEKL. The CDR3 is made up of 14 amino acids. After removal of 4 bases from V and 7 bases from J, the junction contained 4 bases not matched to a gene. The CDR3 spells CASSRDRVSEKLFF. CDR3 in DNA: TGCGCCAGCAGCCGGGACAGGGTTAGTGAAAAACTGTTTTTT.

J is TRBJ2-2 and V is TRBV28; D is perhaps TRBD1 (7 bases). Trimming left V 8 bases short and J 4 bases short, with 11 bases between. Looked up from germline, CDR1 is MDHEN and CDR2 is SYDVKM. There are 13 residues in the CDR3. CDR3 sequence: CASYRGGTGELFF. The CDR3 region has the DNA TGTGCCAGCTACAGGGGAGGCACCGGGGAGCTGTTTTTT.

V and J are TRBV6-5 and TRBJ1-1; D perhaps matches TRBD1 (6 bases). V was cut by 5 bases and J by 7 bases, with 8 bases left in between. The CDR3 covers 11 residues. From germline, CDR1 is MNHEY and CDR2 SVGAGI. The CDR3 spells CASSTGIEAFF. Here the CDR3 DNA reads TGTGCCAGCAGTACAGGGATTGAAGCTTTCTTT.

Only a few counts were recorded for this clone. Other nucleotide sequences from this sample produce the same CDR3. The J gene is TRBJ1-5, the V gene TRBV7-2; the D gene is possibly TRBD1 (5 bases). This CDR3 is built from 15 residues. V lost 1 base, J lost 4 bases, and 11 bases lay in between. Germline CDR1 is SGHTA and CDR2 is FQGNSA. The CDR3, as DNA: TGTGCCAGCAGCTTAGAAGGGGCGCGAAATCAGCCCCAGCATTTT. This gives the protein CASSLEGARNQPQHF.

The rearrangement links TRBV5-6 to TRBJ1-6; 8 bases agree with TRBD1. Germline loops: CDR1 SGHDT, CDR2 YYEEEE. After removal of 1 base from V and 7 bases from J, the junction contained 1 base not matched to a gene. This CDR3 comprises 14 residues. CDR3 loop: CASSLWTGNSPLHF. The CDR3 bases are TGTGCCAGCAGCTTGTGGACAGGGAATTCACCCCTCCACTTT.

This chain connects TRBV30 to TRBJ2-5; D perhaps matches TRBD2 (5 bases). This CDR3 region has 15 residues. The germline V gene encodes CDR1 GTSNPN and CDR2 SVGIG (reference sequence). The V end was cut by 2 bases, the J end by 5 bases, with 18 bases between. The CDR3 sequence: CAWSSRTSRRETQYF. The CDR3 DNA reads TGTGCCTGGAGTTCACGGACCTCCCGGAGGGAGACCCAGTACTTC.

V and J are TRBV5-6 and TRBJ1-2, with 8 bases lining up with TRBD1. The germline V gene encodes CDR1 SGHDT and CDR2 YYEEEE. The CDR3 sequence is 13 residues long. The V and J ends lost 0 bases and 8 bases, in that order; junction bases with no gene match: 3. DNA for the CDR3: TGTGCCAGCAGCTTGGCAGGGGGCGGCGGCTACACCTTC. This sequence encodes CASSLAGGGGYTF.

J is TRBJ2-7 and V is TRBV7-2; possible D gene TRBD2, 5 bases. The CDR3 sequence is 12 residues long. Trimming left V 5 bases short and J 6 bases short, with 11 bases between. Germline CDR1 and CDR2: SGHTA and FQGNSA. The CDR3 region has the DNA TGTGCCAGCAGCCTATTCCGGGGCGAGCAGTACGTC. Protein sequence: CASSLFRGEQYV.

The gene calls are TRBV5-1 and TRBJ2-5, with D possibly TRBD1 on 5 matching bases. The CDR3 loop spans 14 amino acids. Germline CDR1 is SGHRS and CDR2 is YFSETQ. With 0 bases removed from V and 5 bases from J, the gap between germline ends came to 11 bases. The CDR3 DNA is TGCGCCAGCAGCTTGGCAGGGTATCGGGAGACCCAGTACTTC. This codes for CASSLAGYRETQYF. The variable domain in full, completed from reference TRBV5-1 and TRBJ2-5, reads KAGVTQTPRYLIKTRGQQVTLSCSPISGHRSVSWYQQTPGQGLQFLFEYFSETQRNKGNFPGRFSGRQFSNSRSEMNVSTLELGDSALYLCASSLAGYRETQYFGPGTRLLVL.

The chain carries TRBV2 and TRBJ2-5, with a tentative D call TRBD2 (6 bases). The V gene's germline CDR1 is SNHLY and CDR2 FYNNEI. The CDR3 totals 14 residues. The germline V and J ends were trimmed by 9 bases and 4 bases, with 18 bases remaining between them. CDR3 DNA: TGTGCCAGTCGGCGGGGAGTGCCCCCAGAGACCCAGTACTTC. This translates into CASRRGVPPETQYF. The full variable domain, its missing parts supplied by reference TRBV2 and TRBJ2-5, is EPEVTQTPSHQVTQMGQEVILRCVPISNHLYFYWYRQILGQKVEFLVSFYNNEISEKSEIFDDQFSVERPDGSNFTLKIRSTKLEDSAMYFCASRRGVPPETQYFGPGTRLLVL.